The 20 T cell receptor beta chains listed next were all sequenced from one sample in a study of metastatic and nonmetastatic thyroid tumors. From the PCR reads, TCRdb re-called clones with MiXCR. Of about 22,000 clones in the sample, around a third are singletons; the top ten hold 22%. None of the patients had undergone any treatment ahead of thyroid surgery. Sequenced sample: blood. All receptors come from a male donor with papillary thyroid cancer or a benign thyroid nodule (not recorded which). Some clones in this sample may be carry-over from other donors' samples.

Judged by abundance, this clone is medium-sized. The chain links TRBV12-3 or TRBV12-4 to TRBJ2-7; 9 bases match TRBD2. The CDR3 has 13 residues. Trimming took 3 bases from V and 4 from J; bases not matched to a gene: 1. In DNA, the CDR3 is TGTGCCAGCAGTTTGGCGGGAGGGTACGAGCAGTACTTC. Residues: CASSLAGGYEQYF.

This clone was counted between two and nine times. The chain joins TRBV6-1 to TRBJ1-6; 8 bases align to TRBD1. The V and J ends lost 4 bases and 7 bases, in that order; junction bases with no gene match: 12. The CDR3 sequence is 17 residues long. Per germline, CDR1 MNHNS and CDR2 SASEGT. In DNA, the CDR3 is TGTGCCAGCAGTGCCACTACTTCGGGACAGGCAAATTCACCCCTCCACTTT. It is translated as CASSATTSGQANSPLHF.

In this sample, this clone turned up many times. The chain couples TRBV6-1 to TRBJ1-5, with D maybe TRBD1 (6 bases). CDR3 length equals 13 residues. The germline V and J ends were trimmed by 6 bases and 7 bases, with 13 bases remaining between them. Germline V gene sequence: CDR1 MNHNS, CDR2 SASEGT. CDR3 sequence: CASSQQGQQPQHF. DNA of the CDR3: TGTGCCAGCAGCCAGCAGGGGCAACAGCCCCAGCATTTT.

At least ten counts were recorded for this clone. CDR3 sequence reads: CAWTAGSYNSPLHF. The CDR3 DNA reads as TGTGCCTGGACAGCGGGCTCCTATAATTCACCCCTCCACTTT. The J gene is TRBJ1-6, the V gene TRBV30; D is undetermined. Deletions cut 4 bases from V and 0 bases from J, with 7 bases between. Germline V gene data show CDR1 as GTSNPN and CDR2 as SVGIG (reference sequence). The length of the CDR3 is 14 residues.

The rearrangement uses TRBV2 and TRBJ2-7, with TRBD2 matching 7 bases. With V trimmed by 3 bases and J by 1 base, 12 bases remained unmatched. The CDR3 is made up of 17 amino acids. Germline assignment: CDR1 SNHLY and CDR2 FYNNEI. The CDR3 nucleotides are TGTGCCAGCAGTGACCCGGGGCTAGCGGCTTTTTCCTACGAGCAGTACTTC. Protein product: CASSDPGLAAFSYEQYF.

The rearrangement joins TRBV6-4 to TRBJ2-1; 8 nucleotides match TRBD2. Trimming cost V 2 bases and J 0 bases; bases outside gene matches: 0. CDR1 is MRHNA and CDR2 is SNTAGT in the germline V gene. The CDR3 runs to 15 residues. The CDR3 protein is CASSDTSGSYNEQFF. CDR3 coding DNA: TGTGCCAGCAGTGACACTAGCGGCTCCTACAATGAGCAGTTCTTC.

The chain employs TRBV20-1 and TRBJ1-1; D remains unclear. V gave up 0 bases and J gave up 1 base, with 9 bases separating them. The CDR3 length is 14 residues. CDR1 is DFQATT, CDR2 SNEGSKA, per germline (reference sequence). The CDR3, as DNA: TGCAGTGCTAGAGATCTGGAGAGGAACACTGAAGCTTTCTTT. Translation gives CSARDLERNTEAFF.

This clone was observed a few times. The rearrangement joins TRBV20-1 to TRBJ1-2; D call uncertain. V gave up 0 bases and J gave up 8 bases, with 16 bases separating them. The CDR3 length is 14 residues. Looked up from germline, CDR1 is DFQATT and CDR2 is SNEGSKA (reference sequence). The CDR3 DNA sequence: TGCAGTGCTAGAGATCGGGGAGGGAATGAGGGCTACACCTTC. Translated, it gives CSARDRGGNEGYTF.

The chain employs TRBV20-1 and TRBJ2-7; TRBD1 might be the D (6 bases). Germline V lookup: CDR1 DFQATT, CDR2 SNEGSKA (reference sequence). V was trimmed by 3 bases and J by 1 base, leaving 10 bases between them. The CDR3 contains 13 residues. The CDR3 is CSASYRVSYEQYF. DNA of the CDR3: TGCAGTGCTAGTTACAGGGTATCCTACGAGCAGTACTTC.

The V gene is TRBV20-1, the J gene TRBJ2-1; tentative D call: TRBD2 (6 bases). Germline V CDR1 and CDR2: DFQATT, SNEGSKA (reference sequence). The CDR3 runs to 15 residues. V lost 0 bases and J 9 bases, leaving 18 bases between the germline ends. The CDR3 nucleotides are TGCAGTGCTAGAGATCGGCGCGGGATAGGTGGTGAGCAGTTCTTC. Amino acid sequence: CSARDRRGIGGEQFF.

This clone was seen at least ten times. The conserved closing phenylalanine or tryptophan is absent in this CDR3, likely reflecting a read error. This rearrangement joins TRBV20-1 to TRBJ2-1, with 11 bases lining up with TRBD2. CDR3 length equals 15 residues. Germline assignment: CDR1 DFQATT and CDR2 SNEGSKA (reference sequence). V was clipped by 5 bases and J by 1 base; unmatched bases: 4. CDR3 coding DNA: TGCAGTGCTGACCGACTAGCGGGATCCTACAATGAGCAGTTCGTC. This gives the protein CSADRLAGSYNEQFV.

This clone showed up just a few times. The chain links TRBV19 to TRBJ2-1; D gene unclear. The CDR3 has 13 amino acids. Trimming cost V 1 base and J 4 bases, with 5 bases left between them. Germline V lookup: CDR1 LNHDA, CDR2 SQIVND (reference sequence). CDR3 DNA sequence: TGTGCCAGTAGTATAGTAGGTTACAATGAGCAGTTCTTC. Translation: CASSIVGYNEQFF.

The V and J genes are TRBV6-1 and TRBJ1-3; TRBD1 aligns across 7 bases. The CDR3 is made up of 16 amino acids. Trimming cost V 1 base and J 3 bases; bases outside gene matches: 6. In germline, CDR1 is MNHNS, CDR2 SASEGT. CDR3 sequence reads: CASSEEMAGGGNTIYF. The DNA for the CDR3 is TGTGCCAGCAGTGAAGAGATGGCAGGGGGTGGAAACACCATATATTTT.

The chain joins TRBV10-3 to TRBJ1-1; D ambiguous. V lost 3 bases and J lost 0, with 5 bases in between. The CDR3 has 13 amino acids. Germline CDR1 and CDR2: ENHRY and SYGVKD. CDR3 in amino acids: CAISEMMNTEAFF. CDR3 coding DNA: TGTGCCATCAGTGAAATGATGAACACTGAAGCTTTCTTT.

The rearrangement links TRBV6-6 to TRBJ1-2; perhaps TRBD1 as D (5 bases). The germline V gene has CDR1 MNHNY and CDR2 SVGAGI (reference sequence). Trimming left V 0 bases short and J 4 bases short, with 15 bases between. This CDR3 contains 16 residues. The CDR3 region has the DNA TGTGCCAGCAGTTACTCGGGGACCGACAAGAGCTATGGCTACACCTTC. Translated, it gives CASSYSGTDKSYGYTF.

Ten or more counts support this clone. The CDR3 nucleotides are TGTGCCAGCATATCCGGACAGGCAACGGGCAATCAGCCCCAGCATTTT. It codes for CASISGQATGNQPQHF. The rearrangement uses TRBV28 and TRBJ1-5; 7 bases line up with TRBD1. There are 16 residues in the CDR3. J gave up 2 bases and V 7 bases, and 11 bases lay outside the gene matches. Germline CDR1 reads MDHEN; CDR2 reads SYDVKM.

Regarding this clone: A junction end diverges from the germline sequence, so it may reflect a read error. The J gene is TRBJ1-6, the V gene TRBV3-1; D is uncertain. The CDR3 length is 14 residues. CDR1 is LGHDT and CDR2 is YNNKEL in the germline V gene (reference sequence). CDR3 sequence reads: CASSDDMVNSPLQF. In nucleotides, the CDR3 is TGTGCCAGCAGTGACGACATGGTTAATTCACCGCTCCAGTTT. Full variable domain (outside the CDR3, taken from reference TRBV3-1 and TRBJ1-6): DTAVSQTPKYLVTQMGNDKSIKCEQNLGHDTMYWYKQDSKKFLKIMFSYNNKELIINETVPNRFSPKSPDKAHLNLHINSLELGDSAVYFCASSDDMVNSPLQFGNGTRLTVT.

The chain couples TRBV4-2 to TRBJ2-3; D might be TRBD2 (6 bases). The germline V gene has CDR1 LGHNA and CDR2 YNFKEQ. CDR3 length: 15 residues. The V gene lost 1 base and the J gene lost 7 bases, with 15 bases spanning the gap. CDR3 bases: TGTGCCAGCAGCCAAGTCGGGAGTTTGGGGAATACGCAGTATTTT. Translated: CASSQVGSLGNTQYF.

By its share, this clone is medium-sized. V gene TRBV20-1 combines with J gene TRBJ2-2, with D tentatively TRBD1 or TRBD2 (6 bases each). The CDR3 has 15 amino acids. Trimming removed 5 bases from V and 4 bases from J, with 17 bases in between. Germline CDR1 and CDR2: DFQATT and SNEGSKA (reference sequence). The CDR3 nucleotides read TGCAGTGCTTCGGGAACAGGGAGGACCACCGGGGAGCTGTTTTTT. This translates into CSASGTGRTTGELFF.

The rearrangement joins TRBV6-2 or TRBV6-3 to TRBJ1-1; 10 bases agree with TRBD1. The germline gives CDR1 MNHEY, CDR2 SVGEGT. Germline trimming cut 2 bases from V and 5 bases from J; bases unmatched to any gene: 2. The CDR3 runs 14 residues. Here the CDR3 DNA reads TGTGCCAGCAGTTACGGGGGACAGGGGACTGAAGCTTTCTTT. This gives the protein CASSYGGQGTEAFF.